These 29 T cell receptor beta chains originate from one sample sequenced in a study of patients and donors after allogeneic stem cell transplantation. TCRdb independently ran MiXCR on the RT-PCR reads; one entry per CDR3 protein. Altogether hundreds of thousands of distinct CDR3 sequences are present, 16% being singletons, with the ten largest covering 7.2%. The sequenced sample consisted of blood, either unsorted or a sorted T cell fraction (not recorded which). These receptors all come from a human donor who was either an allogeneic HSCT recipient or a stem cell or donor lymphocyte infusion donor (not recorded which). It is not recorded whose cells these are; they may come from a transplant donor.

The CDR3 sequence is CSVGLLMETQYF. CDR3 DNA: TGCAGCGTTGGACTCTTGATGGAGACCCAGTACTTC. The chain is built from TRBV29-1 and TRBJ2-5; D not certain. Germline lookup yields CDR1 SQVTM and CDR2 ANQGSEA. Trimming removed 4 bases from V and 5 bases from J, with 11 bases in between. The CDR3 has 12 amino acids.

On this clonotype: A much larger clone lies one base from this, so it may be a read error. The rearrangement uses TRBV7-9 and TRBJ1-1; D gene unclear. Trimming took off 1 base at V and 4 bases at J, with 7 bases between the two ends. The germline CDR1 and CDR2 sequences are SEHNR and FQNEAQ (reference sequence). The CDR3 has 13 residues. CDR3 in DNA: TGTGCCAGCAGCTTAGATTGGAGCACTGAAGCTTTCTTT. Amino acid sequence: CASSLDWSTEAFF.

This clonotype has just a few counts. This chain uses TRBV6-5 with TRBJ1-2; 8 bases agree with TRBD1. The germline V gene has CDR1 MNHEY and CDR2 SVGAGI. V lost 2 bases and J lost 6; bases outside the gene matches: 8. This CDR3 has 15 residues. CDR3 region: CASSYGNRGVNGYTF. CDR3 nucleotides: TGTGCCAGCAGTTACGGGAACAGGGGGGTTAATGGCTACACCTTC.

This clonotype occurred a few times. The rearrangement links TRBV9 to TRBJ2-3; D remains unclear. CDR3 size: 14 residues. The V and J ends lost 3 bases and 5 bases respectively, with 13 bases between them. Germline assignment: CDR1 SGDLS and CDR2 YYNGEE. CDR3 residues: CASSAVTTLDTQYF. For the CDR3, the DNA is TGTGCCAGCAGCGCCGTCACTACATTAGATACGCAGTATTTT.

The V and J genes are TRBV5-1 and TRBJ2-7; tentative D call: TRBD2 (6 bases). The germline V and J ends were trimmed by 0 bases and 0 bases, with 16 bases remaining between them. The CDR3 has 17 residues. Germline values: CDR1 SGHRS, CDR2 YFSETQ. The CDR3 DNA reads TGCGCCAGCAGCTTGGTACCCAGCGGGCGGAGCTCCTACGAGCAGTACTTC. It specifies CASSLVPSGRSSYEQYF. The full variable domain, completed using reference TRBV5-1 and TRBJ2-7, is KAGVTQTPRYLIKTRGQQVTLSCSPISGHRSVSWYQQTPGQGLQFLFEYFSETQRNKGNFPGRFSGRQFSNSRSEMNVSTLELGDSALYLCASSLVPSGRSSYEQYFGPGTRLTVT.

This clonotype was seen more than once but under ten times. The V and J genes are TRBV7-8 and TRBJ1-4, with D perhaps matching TRBD1 (6 bases). The length of the CDR3 is 15 residues. Trimming stripped 1 base from V and 7 bases from J, with 13 bases between. Germline CDR1 SGHVS, CDR2 FQNEAQ. The CDR3 sequence is CASSLVAGQTEKLFF. Here the CDR3 DNA reads TGTGCCAGCAGCTTAGTTGCGGGACAAACTGAAAAACTGTTTTTT.

The table lists this clonotype with many counts. The junction and the germline gene differ at one end; a read error may be behind it. CDR3 loop: CASSLGNTGELFF. Written as DNA, the CDR3 is TGTGCCAGCAGTTTAGGGAACACCGGGGAGCTGTTTTTT. The chain has TRBV5-1 and TRBJ2-2; D is unresolved. The CDR3 length is 13 residues. Germline V gives CDR1 SGHRS, CDR2 YFSETQ.

This clonotype was detected only a few times. The rearrangement joins TRBV21-1 to TRBJ2-5; no check of the table's D call, TRBD1, against the DNA was made. TRBV21-1 is assigned pseudogene status. The CDR3 totals 14 residues. The CDR3 DNA is TGTGCCAGCAGCTTACGGACAGGAAAAGAGACCCAGTACTTC. Translating gives CASSLRTGKETQYF.

This clonotype has ten or more counts. The genes are TRBV12-3 or TRBV12-4 and TRBJ1-1; 8 nucleotides agree with TRBD1. After removal of 6 bases from V and 1 base from J, the junction contained 4 bases not matched to a gene. The CDR3 spans 14 residues. CDR3 nucleotide sequence: TGTGCCAGCAGGAGGACAGGGACGAACACTGAAGCTTTCTTT. Its translation: CASRRTGTNTEAFF.

This clonotype was found a few times. The chain couples TRBV3-1 to TRBJ2-7; the D is unclear. Trimming shortened V by 5 bases and J by 2 bases, and 10 bases separated the two germline ends. Germline V CDR1 and CDR2: LGHDT, YNNKEL (reference sequence). This CDR3 has 13 amino acids. As DNA, the CDR3 is TGTGCCAGCAGCTCCCACCTAGCCTACGAGCAGTACTTC. Its translation: CASSSHLAYEQYF.

This clonotype was observed a few times. The chain carries TRBV24-1 and TRBJ2-1, with D perhaps TRBD2 (5 bases). This CDR3 comprises 14 residues. Between the trimmed V and J ends, which lost 5 bases and 5 bases, there was a span of 12 bases. Germline values: CDR1 KGHDR, CDR2 SFDVKD. CDR3: CATSVGGLDNEQFF. CDR3 nucleotides: TGTGCCACCAGTGTGGGCGGGCTCGACAATGAGCAGTTCTTC.

This clonotype was observed a few times. The chain carries TRBV19 and TRBJ1-5; D ambiguous. Trimming took 6 bases from V and 6 from J, leaving 12 bases between them. CDR3 length: 13 amino acids. CDR1 and CDR2 (germline): LNHDA, SQIVND (reference sequence). The CDR3 nucleotides are TGTGCCAGTAGCATGGGGTTCGGTCAGCCCCAGCATTTT. Encoded protein: CASSMGFGQPQHF. The entire variable domain, with the rest obtained from reference TRBV19 and TRBJ1-5, is as follows: DGGITQSPKYLFRKEGQNVTLSCEQNLNHDAMYWYRQDPGQGLRLIYYSQIVNDFQKGDIAEGYSVSREKKESFPLTVTSAQKNPTAFYLCASSMGFGQPQHFGDGTRLSIL.

The CDR3 bases are TGTGCCATCAGGCAGACAGGGGTCCCCTCTGGGGCCAACGTCCTGACTTTC. Its translation is CAIRQTGVPSGANVLTF. The chain joins TRBV10-3 to TRBJ2-6; TRBD1 aligns across 8 bases. From germline, CDR1 is ENHRY and CDR2 SYGVKD. The V gene end was trimmed by 6 bases and the J gene end by 0 bases; junction bases not matched to a gene: 7. This CDR3 is 17 amino acids long.

This clonotype was picked up a small number of times. This chain uses TRBV5-4 with TRBJ2-3; D is perhaps TRBD2 (6 bases). V was cut by 5 bases and J by 1 base, with 11 bases left in between. Germline loops: CDR1 SGHNT, CDR2 YYREEE (reference sequence). The CDR3 has 14 residues. CDR3 sequence: CASRMGGGTDTQYF. The DNA of the CDR3 is TGTGCCAGCAGGATGGGCGGGGGCACAGATACGCAGTATTTT.

V gene TRBV15 combines with J gene TRBJ2-3; TRBD2 matches 12 bases. Germline CDR1 and CDR2: LNHNV and YYDKDF (reference sequence). After removal of 8 bases from V and 6 bases from J, the junction contained 9 bases not matched to a gene. The CDR3 runs 15 residues. CDR3 region: CATSTTSGSRDTQYF. CDR3 coding DNA: TGTGCCACCTCGACGACTAGCGGGAGTCGTGATACGCAGTATTTT.

CDR3 region: CAWTGTGRNEQYF. The CDR3 DNA reads TGTGCCTGGACCGGGACAGGGAGAAACGAGCAGTACTTC. The chain couples TRBV30 to TRBJ2-7, with 9 nucleotides matching TRBD1. Germline V lookup: CDR1 GTSNPN, CDR2 SVGIG (reference sequence). J gave up 5 bases and V 4 bases, and 6 bases lay outside the gene matches. The CDR3 extends over 13 amino acids.

The chain combines TRBV11-1 with TRBJ1-1; TRBD1 aligns across 8 bases. The germline CDR1 and CDR2 sequences are SGHAT and FQDESV (reference sequence). The ends lost 4 bases at V and 1 base at J; junction bases unmatched: 5. The CDR3 contains 15 residues. The CDR3 loop reads CASSSTGQGNTEAFF. The CDR3 nucleotides read TGTGCCAGCAGCTCCACCGGACAGGGGAACACTGAAGCTTTCTTT. Drawing the rest from reference TRBV11-1 and TRBJ1-1, the complete variable domain is EAEVAQSPRYKITEKSQAVAFWCDPISGHATLYWYRQILGQGPELLVQFQDESVVDDSQLPKDRFSAERLKGVDSTLKIQPAELGDSAMYLCASSSTGQGNTEAFFGQGTRLTVV.

V is TRBV29-1 and J is TRBJ1-5; tentatively, D is TRBD1 (5 bases). Germline V gene lookup returns CDR1 SQVTM and CDR2 ANQGSEA. CDR3 size: 14 residues. Trimming removed 8 bases at V and 6 bases at J, with 20 bases between. The CDR3 DNA reads TGCAGCACCCCCTTAGGGGTTTTGGTTCAGCCCCAGCATTTT. Its protein product is CSTPLGVLVQPQHF.

V is TRBV3-1 and J is TRBJ2-7; D possibly corresponds to TRBD2 (6 bases). The V end lost 0 bases, the J end lost 7 bases, and 7 bases lay between the germline ends. CDR1 is LGHDT and CDR2 is YNNKEL in the germline V gene (reference sequence). CDR3 length: 12 residues. The CDR3 DNA sequence: TGTGCCAGCAGCCAAGAGACTAGAGAGCAGTACTTC. Its protein is CASSQETREQYF.

The table lists this clonotype with a count of one. The gene calls are TRBV5-1 and TRBJ1-1, with TRBD1 as a possible D gene (6 bases). The germline gives CDR1 SGHRS, CDR2 YFSETQ. The V end was cut by 3 bases, the J end by 5 bases, with 23 bases between. This CDR3 is 17 amino acids long. DNA of the CDR3: TGCGCCAGCAGCTCCACTGTAATGGGCAGGGGTGAAACTGAAGCTTTCTTT. Its protein product is CASSSTVMGRGETEAFF.

The sample holds one count of this clonotype. This chain connects TRBV7-2 to TRBJ2-2; 8 nucleotides agree with TRBD2. CDR1 and CDR2 from the germline V gene are SGHTA and FQGNSA. CDR3 length: 15 amino acids. With 1 base clipped from V and 5 bases from J, the junction kept 3 bases outside the gene matches. The CDR3 loop reads CASSLEVAGTGELFF. In DNA, the CDR3 is TGTGCCAGCAGCTTAGAGGTAGCGGGGACCGGGGAGCTGTTTTTT.

This clonotype showed up just a few times. CDR3 residues: CSARDYPPGGSYEQYF. CDR3 nucleotides: TGCAGTGCTAGAGATTATCCCCCGGGGGGCTCCTACGAGCAGTACTTC. This chain uses TRBV20-1 with TRBJ2-7; 7 bases are a match to TRBD2. The CDR3 length is 16 residues. The V gene's germline CDR1 is DFQATT and CDR2 SNEGSKA (reference sequence). Unmatched junction bases numbered 8, after V lost 0 bases and J lost 0 bases.

CDR3 sequence (DNA): TGTGCCAGCAGCTCCCCCGGCCTGCGTAGGAATTCACCCCTCCACTTT. Protein: CASSSPGLRRNSPLHF. The gene calls are TRBV7-9 and TRBJ1-6; no definite D call. Germline V gene sequence: CDR1 SEHNR, CDR2 FQNEAQ (reference sequence). Trimming removed 4 bases at V and 7 bases at J, with 17 bases between. The CDR3 contains 16 residues.

At least ten counts were recorded for this clonotype. This sequence joins TRBV12-3 or TRBV12-4 and TRBJ2-3; D not resolved. The CDR3 totals 10 residues. V was pared by 1 base and J by 8 bases, with 1 base between. CDR3 DNA sequence: TGTGCCAGCAGTTTAGGTACGCAGTATTTT. Amino acids: CASSLGTQYF.

The sample holds many counts of this clonotype. The chain has TRBV12-3 or TRBV12-4 and TRBJ1-2; D is unresolved. The length of the CDR3 is 13 residues. With 8 bases removed from V and 4 bases from J, the gap between germline ends came to 14 bases. For the CDR3, the DNA is TGTGCCAGCTGCCCTGCCGGGAGCTATGGCTACACCTTC. This gives the protein CASCPAGSYGYTF.

This clonotype was observed a handful of times. The rearrangement uses TRBV5-1 and TRBJ2-7, with 7 bases that match TRBD2. After removal of 0 bases from V and 9 bases from J, the junction contained 12 bases not matched to a gene. CDR3 length: 15 residues. In germline, CDR1 is SGHRS, CDR2 YFSETQ. The CDR3 region has the DNA TGCGCCAGCAGCTTGGAAGGGGCCGGACTAGGCGGGCAGTACTTC. It encodes CASSLEGAGLGGQYF. Drawing the rest from reference TRBV5-1 and TRBJ2-7, the complete variable domain is KAGVTQTPRYLIKTRGQQVTLSCSPISGHRSVSWYQQTPGQGLQFLFEYFSETQRNKGNFPGRFSGRQFSNSRSEMNVSTLELGDSALYLCASSLEGAGLGGQYFGPGTRLTVT.

The chain couples TRBV18 to TRBJ1-1; no definite D call. Germline V gene lookup returns CDR1 KGHSH and CDR2 LQKENI. CDR3 length: 16 residues. The V and J ends lost 2 bases and 4 bases respectively, with 17 bases between them. DNA for the CDR3: TGTGCCAGCTCACCATATCGGGGTGCTCGGGGCACTGAAGCTTTCTTT. This translates into CASSPYRGARGTEAFF.

The chain employs TRBV5-1 and TRBJ2-3; no clear D gene. The CDR3 runs 13 residues. The germline gives CDR1 SGHRS, CDR2 YFSETQ. V was trimmed by 0 bases and J by 6 bases, leaving 8 bases between them. The CDR3 DNA reads TGCGCCAGCAGCTTGGATCCCACCGATACGCAGTATTTT. It translates to CASSLDPTDTQYF.

The chain carries TRBV3-1 and TRBJ2-5, with D unclear. CDR3 size: 15 residues. Germline-derived CDR1 and CDR2 are LGHDT and YNNKEL (reference sequence). The V end lost 0 bases, the J end lost 8 bases, and 16 bases lay between the germline ends. CDR3 loop: CASSQERTDKRTQYF. DNA of the CDR3: TGTGCCAGCAGCCAAGAAAGAACTGACAAGAGAACCCAGTACTTC.